Presented here are 21 T cell receptor beta chains from one specimen sequenced in a study of blood T cell dynamics during melanoma immunotherapy. The method was immunoSEQ multiplex PCR; TCRdb's version includes in-frame clones alone and lacks a portion of them. Among roughly 7,400 clones listed, roughly 86% were seen once. Time point meaning: week 3, after first cycle of checkpoint inhibitor. This material consisted of blood, taken from a patient treated with checkpoint blockade. These receptors originate from a human donor with melanoma.

V usage is TRBV10-1 and J usage is TRBJ1-1; TRBD1 matches at 9 bases. The CDR3 sequence is 12 residues long. V dropped 5 bases and J dropped 7; count of bases not matched to a gene: 2. In germline, CDR1 is WNHNN, CDR2 SYGVQD (reference sequence). The CDR3 reads CASSRTGDEAFF. CDR3 nucleotides: TGCGCCAGCAGTCGGACAGGGGATGAAGCTTTCTTT.

This clone was seen once. This rearrangement joins TRBV11-2 to TRBJ2-2, with TRBD2 matching over 12 bases. Trimming took 5 bases from V and 4 from J; bases not matched to a gene: 14. This CDR3 is 19 amino acids long. Germline assignment: CDR1 SGHAT and CDR2 FQNNGV. The DNA for the CDR3 is TGTGCCAGCAGCCAACGGGCCCAACTAGCGGGGGGATCCACCGGGGAGCTGTTTTTT. Its protein product is CASSQRAQLAGGSTGELFF.

The V and J genes are TRBV9 and TRBJ2-3; TRBD2 agrees at 11 bases. Germline trimming cut 4 bases from V and 6 bases from J; bases unmatched to any gene: 7. Per germline, CDR1 SGDLS and CDR2 YYNGEE. This CDR3 region has 15 residues. CDR3 amino acids: CASSPTSGVTDTQYF. In DNA form, the CDR3 reads TGTGCCAGCAGCCCGACTAGCGGGGTTACCGATACGCAGTATTTT. The full variable domain, completed using reference TRBV9 and TRBJ2-3, is DSGVTQTPKHLITATGQRVTLRCSPRSGDLSVYWYQQSLDQGLQFLIQYYNGEERAKGNILERFSAQQFPDLHSELNLSSLELGDSALYFCASSPTSGVTDTQYFGPGTRLTVL.

The chain combines TRBV6-1 with TRBJ2-5; TRBD2 is a possible D gene (6 bases). The V end lost 6 bases, the J end lost 5 bases, and 19 bases lay between the germline ends. The CDR3 covers 15 residues. The germline CDR1 and CDR2 sequences are MNHNS and SASEGT. The CDR3 DNA reads TGTGCCAGCAGGGAGGGAGGACGGAACTCTGAGACCCAGTACTTC. This encodes CASREGGRNSETQYF.

This sequence joins TRBV9 and TRBJ1-1; D call uncertain. Trimming pared 0 bases from V and 2 bases from J, leaving 8 bases between. The germline V gene encodes CDR1 SGDLS and CDR2 YYNGEE. This CDR3 is built from 14 residues. The CDR3 here is CASSVAGSNTEAFF. The CDR3 DNA reads as TGTGCCAGCAGCGTAGCGGGCTCAAACACTGAAGCTTTCTTT.

The chain couples TRBV30 to TRBJ2-7; D remains ambiguous. The length of the CDR3 is 13 residues. CDR1 and CDR2 from the germline V gene are GTSNPN and SVGIG (reference sequence). V lost 0 bases to trimming and J lost 1 base, with 7 bases between them. This CDR3 reads CAWSVPGSYEQYF. As DNA, the CDR3 is TGTGCCTGGAGTGTCCCGGGTTCCTACGAGCAGTACTTC.

The chain recombines TRBV6-5 with TRBJ2-7, with D perhaps assigned TRBD1 or TRBD2 (5 bases each). Germline V gene data show CDR1 as MNHEY and CDR2 as SVGAGI. CDR3 size: 15 residues. Trimming removed 3 bases at V and 2 bases at J, with 14 bases between. CDR3 sequence: CASSYRGAFAYEQYF. Written as DNA, the CDR3 is TGTGCCAGCAGTTATCGAGGGGCGTTTGCCTACGAGCAGTACTTC.

The chain combines TRBV2 with TRBJ2-1, with 13 bases matching TRBD2. This CDR3 has 16 amino acids. Germline values: CDR1 SNHLY, CDR2 FYNNEI. The V segment lost 2 bases and the J segment 7 bases; nucleotides outside the gene matches: 5. The DNA of the CDR3 is TGTGCCAGCAGTGAACTTCGACTAGCGGGGGGAAATGAGCAGTTCTTC. Translated, it gives CASSELRLAGGNEQFF.

This clone was observed once. This sequence joins TRBV7-9 and TRBJ2-7; possible D gene TRBD1, 5 bases. V was clipped by 4 bases and J by 2 bases, with 12 bases between them. CDR3 size: 14 residues. CDR1 is SEHNR and CDR2 is FQNEAQ in the germline V gene (reference sequence). CDR3 sequence reads: CASSSYRLAYEQYF. The CDR3 bases are TGTGCCAGCAGCTCATACAGGTTAGCCTACGAGCAGTACTTC.

This chain joins TRBV11-1 and TRBJ2-7; 10 bases agree with TRBD1. Trimming at V came to 5 bases and at J to 2 bases, leaving 6 bases not matched to a gene. The germline CDR1 and CDR2 sequences are SGHAT and FQDESV (reference sequence). The CDR3 covers 15 residues. The CDR3 sequence: CASSIRGQGAYEQYF. The CDR3 region has the DNA TGTGCCAGCAGCATCCGAGGACAGGGGGCCTACGAGCAGTACTTC.

The V and J genes are TRBV7-3 and TRBJ1-1, with unresolved D. Germline CDR1 is SGHTA and CDR2 is FQGTGA. The ends were cut back, 5 bases at V and 1 base at J, with 8 bases in the middle. The CDR3 sequence is 13 residues long. The CDR3 here is CASSAYKNTEAFF. CDR3 DNA sequence: TGTGCCAGCAGCGCCTACAAGAACACTGAAGCTTTCTTT.

A word on this clone: Germline is not matched at one junction end, which may reflect a read error. This rearrangement joins TRBV5-1 to TRBJ1-1; the D gene is possibly TRBD1 (5 bases). This CDR3 is built from 14 residues. Germline V gene sequence: CDR1 SGHRS, CDR2 YFSETQ. CDR3 amino acids: CASSLQGRNTEAFF. In DNA, the CDR3 is TGTGCCAGCAGCTTGCAGGGTCGGAACACTGAAGCTTTCTTT.

The V gene is TRBV7-2, the J gene TRBJ1-5; tentatively, D is TRBD1 (5 bases). Germline assignment: CDR1 SGHTA and CDR2 FQGNSA. V was clipped by 0 bases and J by 5 bases, with 8 bases between them. The CDR3 spans 14 residues. In DNA form, the CDR3 reads TGTGCCAGCAGCTTAGCTTGGGGGGATCAGCCCCAGCATTTT. It specifies CASSLAWGDQPQHF.

V and J are TRBV5-1 and TRBJ2-1; TRBD2 matches at 16 bases. Germline V gene lookup returns CDR1 SGHRS and CDR2 YFSETQ. There are 17 residues in the CDR3. V gave up 3 bases and J gave up 5 bases; unmatched junction bases: 5. The CDR3, as DNA: TGCGCCAGCAGCTCGGGACTAGCGGGGGGGCGGCACAATGAGCAGTTCTTC. Translated, it gives CASSSGLAGGRHNEQFF. The full variable domain, in which reference TRBV5-1 and TRBJ2-1 provide the parts outside the CDR3, is KAGVTQTPRYLIKTRGQQVTLSCSPISGHRSVSWYQQTPGQGLQFLFEYFSETQRNKGNFPGRFSGRQFSNSRSEMNVSTLELGDSALYLCASSSGLAGGRHNEQFFGPGTRLTVL.

This chain uses TRBV18 with TRBJ2-1, with 10 bases matching TRBD2. CDR1 and CDR2 (germline): KGHSH, LQKENI. This CDR3 contains 15 residues. With V trimmed by 6 bases and J by 6 bases, 8 bases remained unmatched. The CDR3 DNA reads TGTGCCAGCTCCCGTAGCGGGGGGCAGGGCAATGAGCAGTTCTTC. Residues: CASSRSGGQGNEQFF. The full variable domain, in which reference TRBV18 and TRBJ2-1 provide the parts outside the CDR3, is NAGVMQNPRHLVRRRGQEARLRCSPMKGHSHVYWYRQLPEEGLKFMVYLQKENIIDESGMPKERFSAEFPKEGPSILRIQQVVRGDSAAYFCASSRSGGQGNEQFFGPGTRLTVL.

The chain links TRBV29-1 to TRBJ2-5, with TRBD2 identical over 8 bases. The germline CDR1 and CDR2 sequences are SQVTM and ANQGSEA. This CDR3 comprises 14 residues. V gave up 4 bases and J gave up 4 bases; unmatched junction bases: 8. The CDR3 reads CSVGSGVIGETQYF. The CDR3 DNA reads TGCAGCGTTGGTAGCGGGGTGATTGGAGAGACCCAGTACTTC.

The rearrangement uses TRBV6-5 and TRBJ1-5; 9 positions match TRBD1. CDR1 and CDR2 (germline): MNHEY, SVGAGI. This CDR3 is 14 amino acids long. V trimming: 6 bases; J trimming: 5 bases; junction bases outside the gene matches: 5. In DNA, the CDR3 is TGTGCCAGCAGCAACAGGGGGCCCGATCAGCCCCAGCATTTT. It translates to CASSNRGPDQPQHF.

The rearrangement uses TRBV14 and TRBJ2-7; D might be TRBD2 (5 bases). The CDR3 contains 13 residues. The germline CDR1 and CDR2 sequences are SGHDN and FVKESK. The ends were cut back, 4 bases at V and 5 bases at J, with 12 bases in the middle. The CDR3 coding sequence is TGTGCCAGCAGCCCGATCATGCGGGACGAGCAGTACTTC. This gives the protein CASSPIMRDEQYF.

CDR3 bases: TGTGCCAGCAGCTTAACTAGCGGGGTCACAGATACGCAGTATTTT. It codes for CASSLTSGVTDTQYF. The chain has TRBV7-3 and TRBJ2-3, with 8 bases lining up with TRBD2. Germline trimming cut 0 bases from V and 2 bases from J; bases unmatched to any gene: 1. Looked up from germline, CDR1 is SGHTA and CDR2 is FQGTGA. The CDR3 consists of 15 residues.

The genes are TRBV10-1 and TRBJ2-7; possibly TRBD2 for D (5 bases). The V and J ends lost 5 bases and 6 bases respectively, with 11 bases between them. The CDR3 length is 12 residues. The germline V gene encodes CDR1 WNHNN and CDR2 SYGVQD (reference sequence). This CDR3 is CASSSGAGEQYF. The CDR3 nucleotides read TGCGCCAGCAGTTCAGGTGCGGGCGAGCAGTACTTC.

The V and J genes are TRBV5-1 and TRBJ2-7; D uncertain. Trimming shortened V by 0 bases and J by 3 bases, and 1 base separated the two germline ends. Per the germline V gene, CDR1 is SGHRS and CDR2 is YFSETQ. CDR3 size: 11 residues. CDR3 in amino acids: CASSLDYEQYF. The CDR3 DNA is TGCGCCAGCAGCTTGGACTACGAGCAGTACTTC.